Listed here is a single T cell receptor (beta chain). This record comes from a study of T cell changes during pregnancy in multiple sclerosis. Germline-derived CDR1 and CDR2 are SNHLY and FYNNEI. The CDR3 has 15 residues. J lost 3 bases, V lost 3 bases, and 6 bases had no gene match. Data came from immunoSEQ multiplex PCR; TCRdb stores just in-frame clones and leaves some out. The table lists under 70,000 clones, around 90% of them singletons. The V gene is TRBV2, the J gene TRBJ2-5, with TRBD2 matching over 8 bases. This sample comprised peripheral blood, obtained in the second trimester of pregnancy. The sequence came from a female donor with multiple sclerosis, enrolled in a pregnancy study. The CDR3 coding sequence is TGTGCCAGCAGTGACAGGACTAGCCCTAAAGAGACCCAGTACTTC. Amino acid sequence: CASSDRTSPKETQYF.